Below are 14 T cell receptor beta chains sequenced from a single sample in a study of beta chain features in type 1 diabetes. Expressed TCRB transcripts were sequenced after all isolated RNA was converted to cDNA. Assay: immunoSEQ multiplex PCR; the TCRdb copy retains only in-frame clones and omits some. The sample records 900,000 or so clones, about a sixth being singletons. The specimen sequenced was naive CD4+ T cells from blood. These receptors were obtained from a woman between 18 and 30 years old in good health.

With respect to this clone: Other DNA sequences from this sample encode an identical CDR3 as well. The chain couples TRBV6-5 to TRBJ1-2; D unresolved. The CDR3 totals 12 residues. Germline CDR1 reads MNHEY; CDR2 reads SVGAGI. Trimming left V 0 bases short and J 4 bases short, with 3 bases between. The CDR3: CASSYSGYGYTF. CDR3 DNA sequence: TGTGCCAGCAGTTACTCAGGCTATGGCTACACCTTC.

V and J are TRBV7-2 and TRBJ2-1; 10 bases align to TRBD1. V trimming: 4 bases; J trimming: 4 bases; junction bases outside the gene matches: 4. The CDR3 runs to 15 residues. Looked up from germline, CDR1 is SGHTA and CDR2 is FQGNSA. CDR3 region: CASSSPGQGYNEQFF. For the CDR3, the DNA is TGTGCCAGCAGCTCTCCGGGACAGGGGTACAATGAGCAGTTCTTC.

This clone occurred a few times. The chain uses TRBV28 and TRBJ1-1; TRBD1 is a possible D gene (5 bases). V dropped 8 bases and J dropped 11 bases, with 21 bases sitting between them. There are 13 residues in the CDR3. In germline, CDR1 is MDHEN, CDR2 SYDVKM. The CDR3 here is CASVTGLSTGAFF. DNA of the CDR3: TGTGCCAGCGTTACGGGACTTTCGACGGGGGCTTTCTTT.

J is TRBJ2-5 and V is TRBV20-1; D is unresolved. TRBJ2-7 matches the DNA end more closely, so the J call is doubtful. CDR1 is DFQATT and CDR2 is SNEGSKA in the germline V gene (reference sequence). The CDR3 is 11 residues long. This CDR3 is CSARVGYEQYF. CDR3 coding DNA: TGCAGTGCTAGGGTAGGCTACGAGCAGTACTTC.

The chain recombines TRBV7-9 with TRBJ2-1; TRBD1 matches at 10 bases. The CDR3 loop spans 16 amino acids. The junction had 11 bases not matched to a gene; V was cut back by 5 bases and J by 7 bases. Germline values: CDR1 SEHNR, CDR2 FQNEAQ (reference sequence). CDR3: CASSLLTGQGLNEQFF. The CDR3 DNA is TGTGCCAGCAGCCTCCTTACGGGACAGGGGTTGAATGAGCAGTTCTTC.

As regards this clone: Other nucleotide sequences from this sample produce the same CDR3. The gene calls are TRBV6-5 and TRBJ1-2; a possible D gene is TRBD1 (5 bases). The length of the CDR3 is 14 residues. Looked up from germline, CDR1 is MNHEY and CDR2 is SVGAGI. With 0 bases removed from V and 5 bases from J, the gap between germline ends came to 10 bases. The CDR3 reads CASSYSTGRYGYTF. The CDR3 DNA follows: TGTGCCAGCAGTTACTCGACGGGACGGTATGGCTACACCTTC.

This clone was observed a few times. A read error may produce the germline difference seen at one junction end. The rearrangement uses TRBV5-1 and TRBJ2-3; TRBD1 might be the D (7 bases). The V gene's germline CDR1 is SGHRS and CDR2 YFSETQ. This CDR3 has 15 amino acids. CDR3 residues: CASSLDREDTATQYF. In DNA, the CDR3 is TGCGCCAGCAGCCTCGACAGGGAGGACACAGCTACGCAGTATTTT.

The genes are TRBV7-6 and TRBJ2-2; TRBD2 agrees at 13 bases. From germline, CDR1 is SGHVS and CDR2 FNYEAQ. Trimming removed 3 bases from V and 6 bases from J; junction bases left unmatched: 4. This CDR3 comprises 16 residues. The CDR3 loop is CASSFRTSGSSGELFF. The DNA of the CDR3 is TGTGCCAGCAGCTTCCGGACTAGCGGGAGCTCCGGGGAGCTGTTTTTT.

CDR3 sequence reads: CASSWGAGTLNYGQFF. The CDR3 nucleotides are TGCGCCAGCAGCTGGGGGGCCGGGACCCTCAACTATGGGCAGTTCTTC. V usage is TRBV5-1 and J usage is TRBJ2-1; D may match TRBD1 or TRBD2 (6 bases each). CDR1 and CDR2 from the germline V gene are SGHRS and YFSETQ. The CDR3 runs to 16 residues. Deletions cut 3 bases from V and 12 bases from J, with 25 bases between. The full variable domain, its missing parts supplied by reference TRBV5-1 and TRBJ2-1, is KAGVTQTPRYLIKTRGQQVTLSCSPISGHRSVSWYQQTPGQGLQFLFEYFSETQRNKGNFPGRFSGRQFSNSRSEMNVSTLELGDSALYLCASSWGAGTLNYGQFFGPGTRLTVL.

This clone was recorded a few times. Other DNA sequences of this sample code for an identical CDR3. The chain links TRBV27 to TRBJ2-7; 9 bases line up with TRBD2. With V trimmed by 6 bases and J by 3 bases, 3 bases remained unmatched. Germline CDR1 and CDR2: MNHEY and SMNVEV (reference sequence). CDR3 length: 13 amino acids. In nucleotides, the CDR3 is TGTGCCAGCAGAGGTAGCGGGAGCTACGAGCAGTACTTC. It yields the protein CASRGSGSYEQYF.

This clone was counted a few times. The chain has TRBV4-3 and TRBJ2-3, with 8 bases that match TRBD2. Per the germline V gene, CDR1 is LGHNA and CDR2 is YSLEER. The CDR3 sequence is 16 residues long. The V and J ends lost 4 bases and 5 bases, in that order; junction bases with no gene match: 11. The CDR3 reads CASSPQRERPEDTQYF. The DNA of the CDR3 is TGCGCCAGCAGCCCTCAGCGGGAGCGTCCTGAAGATACGCAGTATTTT.

This clone was counted only a few times. The gene calls are TRBV7-9 and TRBJ2-7; D is ambiguous. CDR3 length: 13 residues. Trimming took 5 bases from V and 4 from J, leaving 12 bases between them. Germline V gives CDR1 SEHNR, CDR2 FQNEAQ (reference sequence). DNA for the CDR3: TGTGCCAGCAGCCGCTCCCCAAATTACGAGCAGTACTTC. Translation: CASSRSPNYEQYF.

This clone has more than one count but fewer than ten. This chain uses TRBV29-1 with TRBJ1-2; perhaps TRBD1 as D (5 bases). There are 15 residues in the CDR3. V lost 3 bases to trimming and J lost 5 bases, with 19 bases between them. Germline values: CDR1 SQVTM, CDR2 ANQGSEA. DNA of the CDR3: TGCAGCGTTGATGAACGGGGGGGAAGTCGGTATGGCTACACCTTC. Translation: CSVDERGGSRYGYTF.

The table lists this clone with a few counts. J is TRBJ2-3 and V is TRBV19; D remains ambiguous. The CDR3 length is 13 residues. Trimming left V 8 bases short and J 6 bases short, with 15 bases between. The germline V gene encodes CDR1 LNHDA and CDR2 SQIVND (reference sequence). CDR3 protein: CASRLAGVDTQYF. In nucleotides, the CDR3 is TGTGCCAGTCGGCTCGCAGGCGTTGATACGCAGTATTTT.